Below, 9 T cell receptor beta chains from the same sample are listed, as sequenced in a study of memory CD4+ T cells and cytomegalovirus serostatus. The sort gate was single viable CD3+CD4+CD8-CD45RO+ cells for memory CD4+ T cells. Sequencing used immunoSEQ multiplex PCR; TCRdb keeps in-frame clones, though not all of them. The data show tens of thousands of clones, around four fifths seen once. Sequencing was done on a sample of memory CD4+ T cells from blood. Receptors originate from an adult in good health and CMV-seronegative. Some clones in this sample may be carry-over from other donors' samples.

A single count supports this clone. V gene TRBV10-3 combines with J gene TRBJ2-1; 7 bases map to TRBD1. Per the germline V gene, CDR1 is ENHRY and CDR2 is SYGVKD. This CDR3 spans 14 amino acids. The J segment lost 6 bases and the V segment lost 4 bases, leaving 6 bases of the junction unmatched. CDR3 loop: CAISVHRDSNEQFF. CDR3 bases: TGTGCCATCAGTGTGCACCGGGACAGCAATGAGCAGTTCTTC.

The gene calls are TRBV5-1 and TRBJ2-1; 8 positions match TRBD2. V was clipped by 0 bases and J by 5 bases; unmatched bases: 7. The CDR3 contains 16 residues. The V gene's germline CDR1 is SGHRS and CDR2 YFSETQ. The CDR3 DNA reads as TGCGCCAGCAGCTTGGAAGTCGGGGGGGCTCACAATGAGCAGTTCTTC. It yields the protein CASSLEVGGAHNEQFF.

The J gene is TRBJ2-2, the V gene TRBV7-6, with D possibly matching TRBD2 (5 bases). The germline V gene encodes CDR1 SGHVS and CDR2 FNYEAQ. The CDR3 loop spans 17 amino acids. V was cut by 5 bases and J by 4 bases, with 20 bases left in between. The CDR3 nucleotides are TGTGCCAGCAGCCCACCAGCGCGAGGGTATGGCACCGGGGAGCTGTTTTTT. Its protein is CASSPPARGYGTGELFF. The whole variable domain, filled in from reference TRBV7-6 and TRBJ2-2, reads GAGVSQSPRYKVTKRGQDVALRCDPISGHVSLYWYRQALGQGPEFLTYFNYEAQQDKSGLPNDRFSAERPEGSISTLTIQRTEQRDSAMYRCASSPPARGYGTGELFFGEGSRLTVL.

This chain joins TRBV28 and TRBJ1-2; 7 nucleotides align to TRBD1. The V gene end was trimmed by 3 bases and the J gene end by 3 bases; junction bases not matched to a gene: 10. The CDR3 runs 16 residues. Germline CDR1 is MDHEN and CDR2 is SYDVKM. DNA for the CDR3: TGTGCCAGCAGTTTGGGCCCCACAGGGGAGGACTATGGCTACACCTTC. This gives the protein CASSLGPTGEDYGYTF.

The chain employs TRBV14 and TRBJ2-7; 7 bases are a match to TRBD1. Germline assignment: CDR1 SGHDN and CDR2 FVKESK. This CDR3 contains 14 residues. V was pared by 4 bases and J by 6 bases, with 9 bases of the junction left unmatched. CDR3 sequence reads: CASSRERQGVEQYF. DNA of the CDR3: TGTGCCAGCAGCCGGGAGCGGCAGGGGGTCGAGCAGTACTTC.

V and J are TRBV18 and TRBJ2-6; D gene ambiguous. Per the germline V gene, CDR1 is KGHSH and CDR2 is LQKENI. This CDR3 is built from 14 residues. Trimming took off 0 bases at V and 0 bases at J, with 0 bases between the two ends. CDR3: CASSPPSGANVLTF. The DNA of the CDR3 is TGTGCCAGCTCACCACCCTCTGGGGCCAACGTCCTGACTTTC. The full variable domain, with the rest looked up from reference TRBV18 and TRBJ2-6, is NAGVMQNPRHLVRRRGQEARLRCSPMKGHSHVYWYRQLPEEGLKFMVYLQKENIIDESGMPKERFSAEFPKEGPSILRIQQVVRGDSAAYFCASSPPSGANVLTFGAGSRLTVL.

The genes are TRBV27 and TRBJ1-2; 7 bases match TRBD1. The junction had 7 bases not matched to a gene; V was cut back by 7 bases and J by 5 bases. The germline CDR1 and CDR2 sequences are MNHEY and SMNVEV (reference sequence). This CDR3 has 13 amino acids. CDR3 DNA: TGTGCCAGCAAGCCGACAGGGCTGTATGGCTACACCTTC. Translated, it gives CASKPTGLYGYTF.

The CDR3 sequence: CASRDLGLAEGNEQYF. In DNA form, the CDR3 reads TGTGCCAGCAGGGACTTGGGACTAGCGGAGGGTAACGAGCAGTACTTC. This rearrangement joins TRBV2 to TRBJ2-7; 11 bases map to TRBD2. The CDR3 is 16 amino acids. With V trimmed by 6 bases and J by 5 bases, 12 bases remained unmatched. The germline V gene has CDR1 SNHLY and CDR2 FYNNEI.

The chain carries TRBV6-5 and TRBJ1-6; TRBD1 matches at 7 bases. This CDR3 has 15 residues. Germline CDR1 and CDR2: MNHEY and SVGAGI. The junction had 5 bases not matched to a gene; V was cut back by 4 bases and J by 5 bases. The CDR3 DNA reads TGTGCCAGCAGTTTGATGACAGGGAATAATTCACCCCTCCACTTT. Its protein product is CASSLMTGNNSPLHF.